Below, 8 T cell receptor beta chains from the same sample are listed, as sequenced in a study of CD8+ T cells in alopecia areata. Sequencing used cDNA as its template, made by extracting RNA and reverse transcribing it. The method was immunoSEQ multiplex PCR; TCRdb's version includes in-frame clones alone and lacks a portion of them. Found here are hundreds of thousands of clones, about 53% of them singletons; the top ten hold around 0.46%. The sample was CD4+ T cells sorted from blood, taken at week 0. The receptors derive from a human donor with alopecia areata.

Here the CDR3 DNA reads TGTGCCAGCAGCTTAAGAACAGCTTCCCAAGAGACCCAGTACTTC. Translating gives CASSLRTASQETQYF. V and J are TRBV7-6 and TRBJ2-5; D gene unclear. This CDR3 comprises 15 residues. Looked up from germline, CDR1 is SGHVS and CDR2 is FNYEAQ. Trimming cost V 2 bases and J 1 base, with 11 bases left between them.

The chain joins TRBV27 to TRBJ1-2, with 7 bases lining up with TRBD1. CDR1 MNHEY and CDR2 SMNVEV come from the germline V gene (reference sequence). With V trimmed by 3 bases and J by 2 bases, 6 bases remained unmatched. The CDR3 loop spans 15 amino acids. The CDR3 bases are TGTGCCAGCAGTTTTAAAGGACAGGCGAACTATGGCTACACCTTC. Its translation is CASSFKGQANYGYTF.

This sequence joins TRBV30 and TRBJ2-4; 8 bases fit TRBD2. Germline CDR1 is GTSNPN and CDR2 is SVGIG (reference sequence). J was trimmed by 4 bases and V by 1 base; bases with no gene match: 12. CDR3 size: 17 residues. The CDR3 spells CAWSAPRVSGGKNIQYF. CDR3 nucleotide sequence: TGTGCCTGGAGTGCCCCTAGGGTGAGCGGGGGAAAAAACATTCAGTACTTC.

This rearrangement joins TRBV6-5 to TRBJ1-4; unclear D gene. Between the trimmed V and J ends, which lost 2 bases and 3 bases, there was a span of 10 bases. The CDR3 is 15 residues long. The germline V gene has CDR1 MNHEY and CDR2 SVGAGI. CDR3 coding DNA: TGTGCCAGCAGTTACGAGCAGGCGGCTAATGAAAAACTGTTTTTT. Its protein is CASSYEQAANEKLFF.

This clone has more than one count but fewer than ten. The chain recombines TRBV2 with TRBJ1-4, with D unclear. Trimming cost V 8 bases and J 7 bases, with 11 bases left between them. Germline values: CDR1 SNHLY, CDR2 FYNNEI. This CDR3 comprises 12 residues. The CDR3 is CASDEGSEKLFF. CDR3 DNA sequence: TGTGCCAGCGATGAAGGGAGTGAAAAACTGTTTTTT.

V is TRBV29-1 and J is TRBJ1-2, with 7 positions matching TRBD1. V was clipped by 1 base and J by 2 bases; unmatched bases: 16. Germline V gene data show CDR1 as SQVTM and CDR2 as ANQGSEA. This CDR3 contains 18 residues. CDR3 protein: CSVEGPRPLLTGNYGYTF. The CDR3 coding sequence is TGCAGCGTTGAAGGACCCCGTCCCCTTTTGACAGGGAACTATGGCTACACCTTC. The variable domain in full, with the rest retrieved from reference TRBV29-1 and TRBJ1-2, is SAVISQKPSRDICQRGTSLTIQCQVDSQVTMMFWYRQQPGQSLTLIATANQGSEATYESGFVIDKFPISRPNLTFSTLTVSNMSPEDSSIYLCSVEGPRPLLTGNYGYTFGSGTRLTVV.

The table lists this clone with a count of one. The V and J genes are TRBV2 and TRBJ2-7, with D hard to call. Germline CDR1 is SNHLY and CDR2 is FYNNEI. The CDR3 runs 12 residues. Trimming stripped 1 base from V and 4 bases from J, with 5 bases between. CDR3 amino acids: CASSEEGYEQYF. Here the CDR3 DNA reads TGTGCCAGCAGTGAAGAGGGATACGAGCAGTACTTC.

The chain links TRBV18 to TRBJ2-5; D perhaps matches TRBD2 (5 bases). Germline V gene data show CDR1 as KGHSH and CDR2 as LQKENI. The CDR3 loop spans 14 amino acids. V shed 4 bases and J shed 1 base, with 10 bases lying between them. This CDR3 is CASSRHRGQETQYF. Here the CDR3 DNA reads TGTGCCAGCTCACGACACCGGGGCCAAGAGACCCAGTACTTC.